This T cell receptor (beta chain) is drawn from a study of immune evolution from preneoplasia to lung adenocarcinoma. Study-wide results and limits: Later-stage lesions seemingly showed higher T cell density and diversity than normal lung.

Concerning this clone: Antigen: not known. The junction and the germline gene differ at one end; a read error may be behind it.

Measured with immunoSEQ multiplex PCR; TCRdb has only the in-frame clones, and not every one. The sample has some 37,000 clones, 74% seen once. Germline V gene lookup returns CDR1 MDHEN and CDR2 SYDVKM. The CDR3 has 13 amino acids. This TCR derives from a person in their 60s with lung adenocarcinoma. This rearrangement joins TRBV28 to TRBJ2-5; no firm D call. Specimen: FFPE invasive lung adenocarcinoma tissue. The DNA for the CDR3 is TGTGCCAGCAGTTTACGCAATCCAGAGGCCCAGTACTTC. Residues: CASSLRNPEAQYF. Full variable domain (remainder filled in from reference TRBV28 and TRBJ2-5): DVKVTQSSRYLVKRTGEKVFLECVQDMDHENMFWYRQDPGLGLRLIYFSYDVKMKEKGDIPEGYSVSREKKERFSLILESASTNQTSMYLCASSLRNPEAQYFGPGTRLLVL.